This is a list of T cell receptor beta chains from one sample in a study of CD8 T cells in ankylosing spondylitis. TCRdb processed the 5' RACE reads anew with MiXCR; each CDR3 protein has one entry. The profile shows around 130,000 distinct CDR3 sequences, roughly 15% of them singletons. Sequences were obtained from blood, either unsorted or a sorted T cell fraction (not recorded which). Every receptor here comes from a female donor with ankylosing spondylitis or in good health (not recorded which). The CDR3 runs from the conserved cysteine through the conserved F or W. Fields, in order: J gene, clone size, D gene, V gene, CDR3 protein, CDR3 DNA. The D gene is left open where the match is weak. The listing skips clone size in some rows; elsewhere it reads once, few, many or a size class.

>TRBJ1-5|few|NA|TRBV18
CASSPEVGGGNQPQHF
TGTGCCAGCTCACCAGAGGTAGGGGGTGGCAATCAGCCCCAGCATTTT
>TRBJ1-1|few|NA|TRBV5-1
CASSLVGEKNTEAFF
TGCGCCAGCAGCTTGGTGGGAGAGAAGAACACTGAAGCTTTCTTT
>TRBJ2-7|few|TRBD2|TRBV27
CASRGLAGDTPYEQYF
TGTGCCAGCCGAGGACTAGCGGGAGATACGCCCTACGAGCAGTACTTC
>TRBJ2-3|NA|TRBD2|TRBV20-1
CSAREREKTDTQYF
TGCAGTGCCAGGGAGCGGGAGAAGACAGATACGCAGTATTTT
>TRBJ2-3|many|TRBD1|TRBV6-4
CASSDLVGRGPDTQYF
TGTGCCAGCAGTGACTTAGTGGGCAGGGGGCCAGATACGCAGTATTTT
>TRBJ2-3|many|NA|TRBV5-1
CASSSRTDTQYF
TGCGCCAGCAGCAGCCGCACAGATACGCAGTATTTT
>TRBJ1-5|NA|NA|TRBV29-1
CSVGPTGNQPQHF
TGCAGCGTCGGACCTACGGGCAATCAGCCCCAGCATTTT
>TRBJ2-7|many|NA|TRBV7-9
CASSLAFAPEQYF
TGTGCCAGCAGCTTAGCGTTCGCCCCCGAGCAGTACTTC
>TRBJ1-3|many|NA|TRBV27
CASSLSSGNTIYF
TGTGCCAGCAGCTTATCATCCGGAAACACCATATATTTT
>TRBJ1-1|NA|NA|TRBV9
CASSVERGEAFF
TGTGCCAGCAGCGTAGAACGTGGGGAGGCTTTCTTT
>TRBJ1-3|few|NA|TRBV7-9
CASSSDGGSGNTIYF
TGTGCCAGCAGCTCTGACGGGGGCTCTGGAAACACCATATATTTT
>TRBJ2-2|NA|TRBD1|TRBV5-4
CASSSRDRAYTGELFF
TGTGCCAGCAGCTCCCGGGACAGGGCTTACACCGGGGAGCTGTTTTTT
>TRBJ2-1|few|NA|TRBV2
CASSDRASRDEQFF
TGTGCCAGCAGTGATAGGGCCTCCAGGGATGAGCAGTTCTTC
>TRBJ2-7|few|NA|TRBV7-6
CASSSAAASSYEQYF
TGTGCCAGCAGCTCGGCAGCGGCTAGCTCCTACGAGCAGTACTTC
>TRBJ2-2|many|NA|TRBV7-2
CASSLAGNTGELFF
TGCGCCAGCAGCTTGGCAGGGAACACCGGGGAGCTGTTTTTT
>TRBJ2-3|many|TRBD2|TRBV15
CATSRDLRGAGDTQYF
TGTGCCACCAGCAGAGATTTGCGGGGGGCGGGTGATACGCAGTATTTT
>TRBJ2-1|many|TRBD2|TRBV11-2
CASSRGTSGGLRNEQFF
TGTGCCAGCAGCCGCGGGACTAGCGGGGGCCTAAGGAATGAGCAGTTCTTC
>TRBJ2-2|many|NA|TRBV11-2
CASSRRNTGELFF
TGTGCCAGCAGCAGACGGAACACCGGGGAGCTGTTTTTT
>TRBJ1-2|NA|TRBD1|TRBV30
CAWAGSGTDGYTF
TGTGCCTGGGCCGGTTCCGGGACAGACGGCTACACCTTC
>TRBJ2-1|many|TRBD2|TRBV20-1
CSTSGHSYNEQFF
TGCAGTACTAGCGGCCACTCCTACAATGAGCAGTTCTTC
>TRBJ2-7|NA|TRBD1|TRBV7-7
CASSLERGREQYF
TGTGCTAGCAGCTTAGAGAGGGGGCGGGAGCAGTACTTC
>TRBJ2-7|few|TRBD1|TRBV2
CASRATGPIEQYF
TGTGCCAGCAGAGCGACAGGGCCGATCGAGCAGTACTTC
>TRBJ2-1|NA|NA|TRBV20-1
CSASGGRGAGYNEQFF
TGCAGTGCTAGCGGAGGACGGGGGGCCGGTTACAATGAGCAGTTCTTC
>TRBJ2-5|few|NA|TRBV2
CASRPPGEETQYF
TGTGCCAGCAGGCCTCCTGGGGAGGAGACCCAGTACTTC
>TRBJ2-3|few|NA|TRBV7-9
CASSSPATRQSTDTQYF
TGTGCCAGCAGCTCCCCAGCGACAAGACAAAGCACAGATACGCAGTATTTT
>TRBJ1-2|NA|NA|TRBV14
CASSPSRGYGYTF
TGTGCCAGCAGCCCATCGCGGGGGTATGGCTACACCTTC
>TRBJ2-2|NA|NA|TRBV5-1
CASSLHKDYPNTGELFF
TGCGCCAGCAGCTTGCATAAGGACTACCCGAACACCGGGGAGCTGTTTTTT
>TRBJ2-1|many|TRBD2|TRBV5-1
CASSRTSNNEQFF
TGCGCCAGCAGTCGGACTAGTAACAATGAGCAGTTCTTC
>TRBJ2-4|NA|NA|TRBV12-3/TRBV12-4
CASSSDRLAKNIQYF
TGTGCCAGCAGCTCGGACCGATTAGCCAAAAACATTCAGTACTTC
>TRBJ2-4|NA|NA|TRBV15
CATSRDPPWVQYF
TGTGCCACCAGCAGAGATCCCCCGTGGGTTCAGTACTTC
>TRBJ2-3|NA|NA|TRBV4-1
CASSQDPRGGTDTQYF
TGCGCCAGCAGCCAAGACCCCAGGGGCGGCACAGATACGCAGTATTTT
>TRBJ1-2|NA|TRBD1|TRBV28
CASRPRDRGYGYTF
TGTGCCAGCAGACCCCGGGACAGGGGTTATGGCTACACCTTC
>TRBJ1-5|many|NA|TRBV29-1
CSVKRDSNQPQHF
TGCAGCGTTAAACGGGATAGCAATCAGCCCCAGCATTTT
>TRBJ2-7|NA|NA|TRBV6-2/TRBV6-3
CASSADYEQYF
TGTGCCAGCAGTGCTGACTACGAGCAGTACTTC
>TRBJ2-6|many|NA|TRBV7-2
CASSRVSGANVLTF
TGTGCCAGCAGCAGGGTCTCTGGGGCCAACGTCCTGACTTTC
>TRBJ2-7|many|NA|TRBV5-1
CASSGGSSYEQYF
TGCGCCAGCAGCGGAGGATCATCCTACGAGCAGTACTTC
>TRBJ2-7|NA|NA|TRBV6-2/TRBV6-3
CASSYRLVYEQYF
TGTGCCAGCAGTTATCGACTAGTTTACGAGCAGTACTTC
>TRBJ2-5|many|TRBD2|TRBV7-8
CASSFEPRLAGGLETQYF
TGTGCCAGCAGCTTCGAACCCAGACTAGCGGGGGGGCTTGAGACCCAGTACTTC
>TRBJ2-1|many|TRBD2|TRBV20-1
CSSQLAGVSHEQFF
TGCAGTTCGCAGTTAGCGGGAGTATCCCATGAGCAGTTCTTC
>TRBJ2-7|many|TRBD2|TRBV7-9
CASRPSGIGEQYF
TGTGCCAGCCGGCCTAGCGGTATCGGCGAGCAGTACTTC
>TRBJ2-1|few|NA|TRBV3-1
CASSPQEGTYNEQFF
TGTGCCAGCAGCCCGCAAGAGGGCACCTACAATGAGCAGTTCTTC
>TRBJ2-1|NA|NA|TRBV9
CASSATDRSYYNEQFF
TGTGCCAGCAGCGCAACCGACAGGTCCTACTACAATGAGCAGTTCTTC
>TRBJ1-1|many|TRBD1|TRBV5-1
CASSSGQTTEAFF
TGCGCCAGCAGCTCGGGACAGACTACTGAAGCTTTCTTT
>TRBJ1-5|few|TRBD1|TRBV5-1
CASRTGTGDMEPQHF
TGCGCCAGCAGGACCGGGACAGGGGATATGGAGCCCCAGCATTTT
>TRBJ2-5|few|TRBD1|TRBV29-1
CSVEGFPGQGIQETQYF
TGCAGCGTTGAAGGATTTCCAGGACAGGGGATCCAAGAGACCCAGTACTTC
>TRBJ2-1|many|NA|TRBV3-1
CASSSGTRYNEQFF
TGTGCCAGCAGCTCAGGGACGAGATACAATGAGCAGTTCTTC
>TRBJ1-1|many|TRBD1|TRBV29-1
CSTMTGTNTEAFF
TGCAGCACAATGACAGGGACGAACACTGAAGCTTTCTTT
>TRBJ2-5|few|NA|TRBV7-8
CASVGSYQETQYF
TGTGCCAGCGTCGGGTCCTATCAAGAGACCCAGTACTTC
>TRBJ2-7|NA|TRBD1|TRBV7-9
CASTSGGTGALEQYF
TGTGCCAGCACCTCCGGAGGGACAGGGGCCCTCGAGCAGTACTTC
>TRBJ2-3|NA|TRBD1|TRBV3-1
CASSLRDRPTDTQYF
TGTGCCAGCAGCCTCCGGGACAGGCCCACAGATACGCAGTATTTT
>TRBJ2-3|many|NA|TRBV20-1
CSAKIGDTQYF
TGCAGTGCCAAGATCGGGGATACGCAGTATTTT
>TRBJ2-1|NA|NA|TRBV11-2
CAGSLLNEQFF
TGTGCCGGCAGCTTACTCAATGAGCAGTTCTTC
>TRBJ1-2|NA|NA|TRBV30
CAWSGGFYGYTF
TGTGCCTGGAGTGGGGGCTTTTATGGCTACACCTTC
>TRBJ2-5|NA|NA|TRBV24-1
CATSVSGSETQYF
TGTGCCACCAGTGTGTCAGGTTCCGAGACCCAGTACTTC
>TRBJ2-5|few|NA|TRBV7-9
CASSLGQKQETQYF
TGTGCCAGCAGCTTGGGCCAGAAGCAAGAGACCCAGTACTTC
>TRBJ2-1|NA|TRBD2|TRBV7-3
CASSLNKRGATNEQFF
TGTGCCAGCAGCTTAAACAAGCGGGGGGCGACCAATGAGCAGTTCTTC
>TRBJ2-3|NA|NA|TRBV27
CASSFGSGGGRGSQYF
TGTGCCAGCAGTTTCGGGAGTGGGGGTGGGAGAGGATCGCAGTATTTT
>TRBJ1-2|many|NA|TRBV15
CATSRDGWGGYGYTF
TGTGCCACCAGCAGAGATGGTTGGGGGGGGTATGGCTACACCTTC
>TRBJ1-1|many|NA|TRBV5-6
CASSFSRAEAFF
TGTGCCAGCAGCTTCAGTCGGGCTGAAGCTTTCTTT